This is a list of T cell receptor beta chains from one sample in a study of CXCR3-negative and CXCR3-positive naive CD8 T cells. TCRdb derives one entry per CDR3 protein from the 5' RACE reads, leaving out DNA. The sample table sets out under 150,000 distinct CDR3 sequences. Sequencing was carried out using naive CXCR3+ CD8+ T cells from blood. All receptors come from a human donor in good health. Some clones in this sample may be carry-over from other donors' samples. Each CDR3 is given with its conserved first and last residue.

V	J	CDR3
TRBV7-2	TRBJ2-7	CASSLSLSYEQYF
TRBV6-1	TRBJ1-2	CASSEQKNYGYTF
TRBV7-2	TRBJ2-1	CASSERTGYNEQFF
TRBV5-6	TRBJ2-3	CTSSLGLISTDTQYF
TRBV7-2	TRBJ2-7	CASSYEGVEQYF
TRBV5-6	TRBJ1-5	CASSLFSGGVQPQHF
TRBV29-1	TRBJ2-7	CSVEQGNTGQYF
TRBV7-6	TRBJ2-7	CASSPVRGLEQYF
TRBV4-1	TRBJ2-7	CASSQGQGDYSYEQYF
TRBV12-3/TRBV12-4	TRBJ2-5	CASSLGTGIYQETQYF
TRBV29-1	TRBJ2-7	CSVGFFGTAYEQYF
TRBV28	TRBJ2-7	CASSKPFSYEQYF
TRBV7-6	TRBJ2-7	CASSLVGDSSYEQYF
TRBV7-9	TRBJ2-5	CASSPRHNQETQYF
TRBV20-1	TRBJ1-5	CSARDLQGSGGNQPQHF
TRBV29-1	TRBJ2-2	CSVDVGNGYNPGELFF
TRBV11-2	TRBJ2-2	CAHRGQKNTGELFF
TRBV7-8	TRBJ2-3	CASSAKGASTDTQYF
TRBV29-1	TRBJ2-1	CSVQWQAGSNEQFF
TRBV15	TRBJ1-4	CATSRDRRGKSEKLFF
TRBV7-9	TRBJ2-1	CASSLGLGITKPIF
TRBV5-4	TRBJ2-7	CASSLYGLTYSYEQYF
TRBV20-1	TRBJ2-7	CSAREELSPTNEQYF
TRBV29-1	TRBJ2-2	CSVLAGVSTGELFF
TRBV4-1	TRBJ2-1	CASSPLGTDPYNEQFF
TRBV2	TRBJ2-7	CASGVSSYEQYF
TRBV7-7	TRBJ2-7	CASSPGTGYEQYF
TRBV28	TRBJ2-7	CASSFRGVSYEQYF
TRBV29-1	TRBJ2-7	CSVNTGLSSYEQYF
TRBV20-1	TRBJ1-5	CSAPSAGLGNQPQHF
TRBV4-1	TRBJ2-1	CASSPRLGGVNEQFF
TRBV19	TRBJ2-1	CASSPTSGTYSYNEQFF
TRBV12-3/TRBV12-4	TRBJ2-7	CASSFSGEPYEQYF
TRBV27	TRBJ2-7	CASSPRVNLLEQYF
TRBV20-1	TRBJ2-2	CSARDLRGNTNTGELFF
TRBV29-1	TRBJ2-6	CSAMTSGANVLTF
TRBV7-2	TRBJ2-7	CASSLGLGTGEQYF
TRBV5-1	TRBJ2-3	CASSSVGEGADTQYF
TRBV14	TRBJ1-1	CASSQDADPGDTEAFF
TRBV7-9	TRBJ2-3	CASSPRTSGVTDTQYF
TRBV12-3/TRBV12-4	TRBJ2-3	CASRWADTQYF
TRBV6-6	TRBJ2-7	CASSHQGNGYEQYF
TRBV15	TRBJ2-3	CATSRDLPSGSGDTQYF
TRBV28	TRBJ2-1	CASEISSYNEQFF
TRBV2	TRBJ2-2	CASRPGLAENTGELFF
TRBV11-2	TRBJ2-1	CASTRLFGGGTVDSYNEQFF
TRBV7-9	TRBJ2-7	CASRRRGPYEQYF
TRBV5-1	TRBJ2-1	CASKTRQGSDEQFF
TRBV7-9	TRBJ2-2	CASKPMGLAQANTGELFF
TRBV4-3	TRBJ2-7	CASSQAYHGTNYEQYF
TRBV20-1	TRBJ1-5	CSARDQVFRRGRVLNQPQHF
TRBV11-2	TRBJ2-7	CASSLGSGRAYYEQYF
TRBV7-9	TRBJ1-1	CASSFGLNTEAFF
TRBV21-1	TRBJ2-3	CASSKDKHTDTQYF